The next 20 T cell receptor beta chains were all read from a single sample in a study of blood T cell repertoires in COVID-19. TCRdb's copy holds only in-frame clones and misses some; the assay was immunoSEQ multiplex PCR. The sample has around 300,000 clones, approximately 90% seen once. The sample was peripheral blood. The source of these receptors is a man aged 18 to 35 with active or convalescent COVID-19.

This chain links TRBV4-1 with TRBJ1-6; 11 nucleotides agree with TRBD1. Germline lookup yields CDR1 MGHRA and CDR2 YSYEKL. The CDR3 covers 18 residues. The ends lost 0 bases at V and 0 bases at J; junction bases unmatched: 1. CDR3 protein: CASSQEGTGGSYNSPLHF. DNA of the CDR3: TGCGCCAGCAGCCAAGAGGGGACAGGGGGCTCCTATAATTCACCCCTCCACTTT.

The V call is TRBV19, the J call TRBJ2-3; perhaps TRBD1 as D (5 bases). V was trimmed by 4 bases and J by 2 bases, leaving 13 bases between them. CDR3 length: 15 amino acids. CDR1 and CDR2 from the germline V gene are LNHDA and SQIVND (reference sequence). CDR3 amino acids: CASSSWGRPTDTQYF. CDR3 bases: TGTGCCAGTAGTAGTTGGGGCAGACCCACAGATACGCAGTATTTT.

This chain uses TRBV5-5 with TRBJ2-2; TRBD2 is a possible D gene (6 bases). Germline values: CDR1 SGHKS, CDR2 YYEKEE (reference sequence). The CDR3 length is 15 residues. V gave up 6 bases and J gave up 3 bases, with 15 bases separating them. The CDR3 nucleotides are TGTGCCAGCAACACCCCCGGGAGATACACCGGGGAGCTGTTTTTT. Protein: CASNTPGRYTGELFF.

The genes are TRBV5-1 and TRBJ2-6; 10 positions match TRBD2. The CDR3 totals 19 residues. J gave up 0 bases and V 0 bases, and 6 bases lay outside the gene matches. Germline V gives CDR1 SGHRS, CDR2 YFSETQ. CDR3: CASSLGLAGAYSGANVLTF. For the CDR3, the DNA is TGCGCCAGCAGCTTGGGGCTAGCGGGAGCTTACTCTGGGGCCAACGTCCTGACTTTC.

The chain joins TRBV28 to TRBJ2-5; the D is unclear. The CDR3 spans 13 residues. V was trimmed by 5 bases and J by 5 bases, leaving 12 bases between them. Per germline, CDR1 MDHEN and CDR2 SYDVKM. The chain's CDR3 is CASSQTPSETQYF. CDR3 bases: TGTGCCAGCAGTCAGACACCTTCGGAGACCCAGTACTTC.

This chain joins TRBV19 and TRBJ2-3; 12 bases fit TRBD2. Losses at the gene ends were 8 bases for V and 3 bases for J; bases not matched to a gene: 6. The germline CDR1 and CDR2 sequences are LNHDA and SQIVND (reference sequence). CDR3 length: 15 amino acids. CDR3 loop: CASRDGTSGTDTQYF. Written as DNA, the CDR3 is TGTGCCAGTCGCGACGGGACTAGCGGGACAGATACGCAGTATTTT.

The gene calls are TRBV7-9 and TRBJ1-3; 8 nucleotides line up with TRBD1. Trimming cost V 4 bases and J 2 bases; bases outside gene matches: 7. Per the germline V gene, CDR1 is SEHNR and CDR2 is FQNEAQ (reference sequence). There are 16 residues in the CDR3. DNA of the CDR3: TGTGCCAGCAGCTCCCGTGGGACAGGAACTGGAAACACCATATATTTT. Its protein product is CASSSRGTGTGNTIYF.

The chain employs TRBV19 and TRBJ1-2; no reliable D call. The germline V gene encodes CDR1 LNHDA and CDR2 SQIVND (reference sequence). Trimming removed 6 bases from V and 8 bases from J, with 22 bases in between. There are 15 residues in the CDR3. The CDR3, as DNA: TGTGCCAGTAGCTTGGTGGGCGCTTTGGATTTGGGCTACACCTTC. Translation gives CASSLVGALDLGYTF.

V usage is TRBV7-6 and J usage is TRBJ1-5, with no clear D. Trimming took off 2 bases at V and 6 bases at J, with 8 bases between the two ends. The CDR3 covers 13 residues. In germline, CDR1 is SGHVS, CDR2 FNYEAQ. CDR3: CASSLSPFQPQHF. The CDR3 DNA is TGTGCCAGCAGCTTATCCCCATTTCAGCCCCAGCATTTT.

As for this clone: The sample contains more than one DNA sequence encoding this CDR3. This sequence joins TRBV9 and TRBJ1-2, with unresolved D. CDR3 length equals 13 residues. CDR1 is SGDLS, CDR2 YYNGEE, per germline. With 0 bases removed from V and 4 bases from J, the gap between germline ends came to 7 bases. The CDR3 DNA is TGTGCCAGCAGCGTAGGAGGGAGCTATGGCTACACCTTC. Translating gives CASSVGGSYGYTF.

This rearrangement joins TRBV15 to TRBJ1-5; 9 bases fit TRBD1. The J segment lost 9 bases and the V segment lost 0 bases, leaving 6 bases of the junction unmatched. Germline V gives CDR1 LNHNV, CDR2 YYDKDF (reference sequence). The CDR3 covers 15 residues. This CDR3 is CATSRDRGQGPPQHF. CDR3 DNA: TGTGCCACCAGCAGAGATCGGGGACAGGGACCGCCCCAGCATTTT.

This rearrangement joins TRBV28 to TRBJ2-7; a weak D match, TRBD1 (6 bases). This CDR3 has 13 amino acids. Germline CDR1 MDHEN, CDR2 SYDVKM. V dropped 7 bases and J dropped 2 bases, with 12 bases sitting between them. Here the CDR3 reads CASTSGTTYEQYF. CDR3 nucleotides: TGTGCCAGCACCTCCGGGACAACCTACGAGCAGTACTTC.

V and J are TRBV7-2 and TRBJ2-5, with TRBD2 identical over 13 bases. This CDR3 has 18 amino acids. Per the germline V gene, CDR1 is SGHTA and CDR2 is FQGNSA. Trimming at V came to 7 bases and at J to 2 bases, leaving 13 bases not matched to a gene. The CDR3 region has the DNA TGTGCCAGCATCCCCCGAGGACTAGCGGGGGAAGAACAAGAGACCCAGTACTTC. It codes for CASIPRGLAGEEQETQYF.

The J gene is TRBJ1-4, the V gene TRBV25-1; D not resolved. V gave up 5 bases and J gave up 0 bases, with 16 bases separating them. The CDR3 covers 17 residues. CDR1 and CDR2 (germline): MGHDK, SYGVNS. CDR3 sequence (DNA): TGTGCCAGCAGTCCCCTTGGGGAGGGTGCAACTAATGAAAAACTGTTTTTT. Residues: CASSPLGEGATNEKLFF.

The J gene is TRBJ2-7, the V gene TRBV28, with 8 bases matching TRBD1. V shed 5 bases, J shed 5 bases, and the junction held 5 bases outside the gene matches. The CDR3 is 13 residues long. Germline loops: CDR1 MDHEN, CDR2 SYDVKM. CDR3 in DNA: TGTGCCAGCAGTAAGGACAGGGTCCACGAGCAGTACTTC. This sequence encodes CASSKDRVHEQYF.

This sequence joins TRBV6-2 or TRBV6-3 and TRBJ2-1; 11 bases match TRBD2. From germline, CDR1 is MNHEY and CDR2 SVGEGT. This CDR3 is built from 16 residues. V was pared by 4 bases and J by 10 bases, with 12 bases of the junction left unmatched. CDR3 DNA sequence: TGTGCCAGCAGTTCCCCGGGGACTAGCGGTTATAGGGAGCAGTTCTTC. It translates to CASSSPGTSGYREQFF.

This clone has more than one count but fewer than ten. The chain employs TRBV12-3 or TRBV12-4 and TRBJ2-7; D is uncertain. The V gene lost 2 bases and the J gene lost 1 base, with 6 bases spanning the gap. The length of the CDR3 is 13 residues. The CDR3 spells CASSLKQSYEQYF. The CDR3 DNA follows: TGTGCCAGCAGTTTAAAACAATCCTACGAGCAGTACTTC.

The CDR3 here is CSAVAGPSDTQYF. In nucleotides, the CDR3 is TGCAGCGCCGTTGCAGGGCCGTCAGATACGCAGTATTTT. V and J are TRBV29-1 and TRBJ2-3; a possible D gene is TRBD1 (5 bases). The V end lost 7 bases, the J end lost 4 bases, and 15 bases lay between the germline ends. The germline V gene encodes CDR1 SQVTM and CDR2 ANQGSEA. The CDR3 runs to 13 residues.

The genes are TRBV29-1 and TRBJ2-5, with a possible D match to TRBD2 (6 bases). The V end was cut by 4 bases, the J end by 5 bases, with 17 bases between. CDR1 and CDR2 (germline): SQVTM, ANQGSEA. CDR3 length equals 14 residues. This CDR3 reads CSVVVGGERETQYF. The DNA of the CDR3 is TGCAGCGTTGTCGTCGGCGGGGAGAGGGAGACCCAGTACTTC.

This clone was observed a handful of times. V gene TRBV4-3 combines with J gene TRBJ2-3, with TRBD1 matching 8 bases. The V gene's germline CDR1 is LGHNA and CDR2 YSLEER. This CDR3 has 15 amino acids. With V trimmed by 1 base and J by 6 bases, 6 bases remained unmatched. Here the CDR3 reads CASSQGNRGADTQYF. The CDR3 coding sequence is TGCGCCAGCAGCCAAGGGAACAGGGGGGCCGATACGCAGTATTTT.